This T cell receptor (beta chain) was profiled in a study of cytomegalovirus exposure and HLA in healthy donors. As regards this clone: The antigen is not known.

PCR used 60 Vbeta primers and 13 Jbeta primers. Produced via immunoSEQ multiplex PCR; TCRdb's table is partial and in-frame only. The data show around 200,000 clones, around 77% seen once. Notes on the study in general: The study designated fewer than 200 TCR beta chains cytomegalovirus-associated. Most of the CMV-associated TCR beta chains (in a later analysis) appeared to be HLA-restricted. Reportedly, a later analysis found an Asian-associated ancestry cluster had fewer N-insertions than the roughly 700-donor mean.

Trimming removed 1 base at V and 4 bases at J, with 14 bases between. Germline lookup yields CDR1 LNHDA and CDR2 SQIVND (reference sequence). CDR3 size: 15 residues. Sequencing was carried out using PBMCs. The source of this sequence is a man in his thirties or forties in good health and CMV-seronegative. The rearrangement links TRBV19 to TRBJ2-7; a weak D match, TRBD2 (5 bases). The CDR3 spells CASSIGGVAEYEQYF. In nucleotides, the CDR3 is TGTGCCAGTAGTATAGGGGGAGTAGCAGAATACGAGCAGTACTTC. Drawing the rest from reference TRBV19 and TRBJ2-7, the complete variable domain is DGGITQSPKYLFRKEGQNVTLSCEQNLNHDAMYWYRQDPGQGLRLIYYSQIVNDFQKGDIAEGYSVSREKKESFPLTVTSAQKNPTAFYLCASSIGGVAEYEQYFGPGTRLTVT.